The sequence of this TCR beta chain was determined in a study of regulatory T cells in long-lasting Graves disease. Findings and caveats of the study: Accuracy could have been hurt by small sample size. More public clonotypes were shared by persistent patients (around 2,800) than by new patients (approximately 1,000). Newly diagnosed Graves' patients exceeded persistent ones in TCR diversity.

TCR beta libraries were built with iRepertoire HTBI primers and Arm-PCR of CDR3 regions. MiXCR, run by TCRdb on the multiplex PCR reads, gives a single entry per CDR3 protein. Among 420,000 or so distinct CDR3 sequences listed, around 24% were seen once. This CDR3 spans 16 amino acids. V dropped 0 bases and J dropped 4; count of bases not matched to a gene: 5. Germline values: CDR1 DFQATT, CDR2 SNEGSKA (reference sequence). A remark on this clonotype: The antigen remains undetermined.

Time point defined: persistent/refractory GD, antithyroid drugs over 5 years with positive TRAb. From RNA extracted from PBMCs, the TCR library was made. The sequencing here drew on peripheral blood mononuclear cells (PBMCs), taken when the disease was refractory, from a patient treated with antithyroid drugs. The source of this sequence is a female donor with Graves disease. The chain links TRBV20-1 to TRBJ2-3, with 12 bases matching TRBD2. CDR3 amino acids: CSARDLTSGSADTQYF. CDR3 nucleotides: TGCAGTGCTAGAGACCTGACTAGCGGGAGTGCAGATACGCAGTATTTT.